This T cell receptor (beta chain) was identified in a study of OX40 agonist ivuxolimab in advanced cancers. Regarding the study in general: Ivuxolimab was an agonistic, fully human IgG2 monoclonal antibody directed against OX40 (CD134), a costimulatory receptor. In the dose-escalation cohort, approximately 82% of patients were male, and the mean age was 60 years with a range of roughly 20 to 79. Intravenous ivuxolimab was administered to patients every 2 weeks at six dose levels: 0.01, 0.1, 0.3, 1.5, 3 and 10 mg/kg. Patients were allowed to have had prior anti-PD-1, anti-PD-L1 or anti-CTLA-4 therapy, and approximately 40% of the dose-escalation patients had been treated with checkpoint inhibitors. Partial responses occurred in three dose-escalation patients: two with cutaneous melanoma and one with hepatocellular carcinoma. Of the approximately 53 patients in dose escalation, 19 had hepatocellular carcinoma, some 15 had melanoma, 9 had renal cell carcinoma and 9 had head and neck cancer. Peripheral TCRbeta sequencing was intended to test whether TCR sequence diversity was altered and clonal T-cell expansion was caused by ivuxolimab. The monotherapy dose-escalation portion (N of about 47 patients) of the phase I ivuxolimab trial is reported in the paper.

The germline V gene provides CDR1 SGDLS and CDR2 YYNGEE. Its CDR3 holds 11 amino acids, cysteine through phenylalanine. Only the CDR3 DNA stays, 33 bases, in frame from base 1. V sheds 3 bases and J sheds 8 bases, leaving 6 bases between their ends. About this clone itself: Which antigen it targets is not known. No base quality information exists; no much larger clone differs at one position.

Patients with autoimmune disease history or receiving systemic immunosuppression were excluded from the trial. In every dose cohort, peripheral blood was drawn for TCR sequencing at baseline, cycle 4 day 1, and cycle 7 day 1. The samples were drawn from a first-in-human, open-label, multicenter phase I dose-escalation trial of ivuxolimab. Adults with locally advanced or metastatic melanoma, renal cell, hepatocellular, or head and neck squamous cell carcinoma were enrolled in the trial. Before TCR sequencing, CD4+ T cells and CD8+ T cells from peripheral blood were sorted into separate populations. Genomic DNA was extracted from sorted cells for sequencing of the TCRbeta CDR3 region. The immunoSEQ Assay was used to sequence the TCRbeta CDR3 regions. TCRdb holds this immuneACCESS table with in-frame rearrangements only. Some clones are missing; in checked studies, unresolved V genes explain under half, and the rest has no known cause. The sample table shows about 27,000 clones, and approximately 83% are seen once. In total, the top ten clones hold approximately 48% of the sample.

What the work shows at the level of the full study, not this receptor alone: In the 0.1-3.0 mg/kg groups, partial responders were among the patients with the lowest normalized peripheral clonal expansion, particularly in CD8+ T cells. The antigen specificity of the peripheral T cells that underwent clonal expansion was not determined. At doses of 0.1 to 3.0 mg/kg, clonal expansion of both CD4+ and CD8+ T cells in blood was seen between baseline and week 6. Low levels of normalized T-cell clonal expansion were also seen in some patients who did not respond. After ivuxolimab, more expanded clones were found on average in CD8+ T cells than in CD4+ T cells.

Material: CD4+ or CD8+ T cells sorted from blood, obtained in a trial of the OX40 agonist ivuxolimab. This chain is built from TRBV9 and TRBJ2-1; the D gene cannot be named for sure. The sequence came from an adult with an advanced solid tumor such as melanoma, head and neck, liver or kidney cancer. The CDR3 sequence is CASSADYEQFF. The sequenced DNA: TGTGCCAGCAGCGCGGATTATGAGCAGTTCTTC.